The rows below give T cell receptor beta chains drawn from one sample of a study of T cell repertoires in ileal Crohn's disease. Sequencing used immunoSEQ multiplex PCR; TCRdb keeps in-frame clones, though not all of them. The sample shows about 62,000 clones, roughly 89% of them seen only once. Sequenced: ileal tissue. These receptors were collected from an adult with Crohn's disease. Each CDR3 is given with its conserved first and last residue. A D gene is named only where the DNA matches it firmly. Part of the rows lack a size; the others show once, few, many or a class for expanded clones.

clone size: -
J gene: TRBJ1-5
D gene: -
V gene: TRBV30
CDR3 DNA: TGTGCCTGGGGGAGCAGGGGTAATCAGCCCCAGCATTTT
CDR3 protein: CAWGSRGNQPQHF

clone size: -
J gene: TRBJ2-5
D gene: -
V gene: TRBV5-1
CDR3 DNA: TGCGCCAGCAGCTTGACAGGGCGGATTGAAGAGACCCAGTACTTC
CDR3 protein: CASSLTGRIEETQYF

clone size: -
J gene: TRBJ2-2
D gene: -
V gene: TRBV18
CDR3 DNA: TGTGCCAGCTCACCATTAGGGACACCAACCGGGGAGCTGTTTTTT
CDR3 protein: CASSPLGTPTGELFF

clone size: -
J gene: TRBJ1-2
D gene: TRBD1
V gene: TRBV19
CDR3 DNA: TGTGCCAGCAACGACAGGGGCTATGGCTACACCTTC
CDR3 protein: CASNDRGYGYTF

clone size: -
J gene: TRBJ1-1
D gene: -
V gene: TRBV18
CDR3 DNA: TGTGCCAGCTCCCCCGGCACTGAAGCTTTCTTT
CDR3 protein: CASSPGTEAFF

clone size: -
J gene: TRBJ1-2
D gene: -
V gene: TRBV7-8
CDR3 DNA: TGTGCCAGCAGCTTTTTAACTACGGCGGTTAACTATGGCTACACCTTC
CDR3 protein: CASSFLTTAVNYGYTF

clone size: once
J gene: TRBJ1-4
D gene: TRBD1
V gene: TRBV29-1
CDR3 DNA: TGCAGCGTGTCCTCCGGGACAGGGAGTGAAAAACTGTTTTTT
CDR3 protein: CSVSSGTGSEKLFF

clone size: -
J gene: TRBJ1-4
D gene: -
V gene: TRBV28
CDR3 DNA: TGTGCCAGCAGCGTATGGCGCAGCGAGGAAAAACTGTTTTTT
CDR3 protein: CASSVWRSEEKLFF

clone size: -
J gene: TRBJ2-5
D gene: TRBD2
V gene: TRBV11-1
CDR3 DNA: TGTGCCAGCAGCTTCGGGCTAGCGGGAGTGGGAGAGACCCAGTACTTC
CDR3 protein: CASSFGLAGVGETQYF

clone size: -
J gene: TRBJ2-2
D gene: -
V gene: TRBV9
CDR3 DNA: TGTGCCAGCAGCGTAGGCACATTTATGAACACCGGGGAGCTGTTTTTT
CDR3 protein: CASSVGTFMNTGELFF

clone size: -
J gene: TRBJ1-5
D gene: -
V gene: TRBV2
CDR3 DNA: TGTGCCAGCCGCTCCGGGTTCGGGCAGCCCCAGCATTTT
CDR3 protein: CASRSGFGQPQHF